This T cell receptor (beta chain) was identified during a study of T-cell reconstitution after alpha-beta-depleted transplantation in children. Notes on the study in general: Most T-cell counts and diversity one year after the transplant came from T cells that were newly produced. Several patients had high TCRbeta diversity at day 60; it came from surviving recipient T cells and thymic progenitors. At around two months after transplant, the alpha-beta T cells were reportedly derived from several hundred expanded clones that came from non-depleted graft cells.

Germline CDR1 and CDR2: SGHRS and YFSETQ. With 3 bases removed from V and 5 bases from J, the gap between germline ends came to 17 bases. The CDR3 runs 15 residues. The TCRbeta library incorporated unique molecular identifiers. TCRdb reprocessed the PCR reads with MiXCR, giving one entry per CDR3 protein. The sample contains about 980,000 distinct CDR3 sequences, about 31% of which appear only once. Of note for this clonotype: The antigen is undetermined.

Here the sequenced sample was PBMCs, mostly from graft donor cells, taken 360 days after TCRalphabeta/CD19-depleted stem cell transplant. The sequence was obtained from a boy under three years old who had a stem cell transplant for SCID, so the T cells may come from the graft donor. The V and J genes are TRBV5-1 and TRBJ2-5, with D possibly being TRBD2 (6 bases). This chain's CDR3 is CASSSEGGQFETQYF. The CDR3 DNA reads TGCGCCAGCAGCTCGGAGGGTGGCCAATTCGAGACCCAGTACTTC. The full variable domain, in which reference TRBV5-1 and TRBJ2-5 provide the parts outside the CDR3, is KAGVTQTPRYLIKTRGQQVTLSCSPISGHRSVSWYQQTPGQGLQFLFEYFSETQRNKGNFPGRFSGRQFSNSRSEMNVSTLELGDSALYLCASSSEGGQFETQYFGPGTRLLVL.